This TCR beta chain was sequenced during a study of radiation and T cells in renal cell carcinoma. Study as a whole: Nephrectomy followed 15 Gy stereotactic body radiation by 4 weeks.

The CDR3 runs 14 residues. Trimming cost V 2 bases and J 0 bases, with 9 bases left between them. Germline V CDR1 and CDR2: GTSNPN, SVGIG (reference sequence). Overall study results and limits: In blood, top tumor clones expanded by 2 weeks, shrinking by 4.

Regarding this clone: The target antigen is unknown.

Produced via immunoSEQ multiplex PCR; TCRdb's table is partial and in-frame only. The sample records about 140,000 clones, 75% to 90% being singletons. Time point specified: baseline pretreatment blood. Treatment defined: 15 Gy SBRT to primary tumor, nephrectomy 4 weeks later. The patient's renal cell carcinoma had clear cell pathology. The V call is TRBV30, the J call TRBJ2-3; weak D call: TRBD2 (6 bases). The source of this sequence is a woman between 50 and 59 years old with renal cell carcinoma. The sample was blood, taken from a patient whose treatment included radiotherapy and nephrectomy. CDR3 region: CAWSFGTSTDTQYF. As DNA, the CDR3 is TGTGCCTGGAGTTTCGGGACTAGCACAGATACGCAGTATTTT.